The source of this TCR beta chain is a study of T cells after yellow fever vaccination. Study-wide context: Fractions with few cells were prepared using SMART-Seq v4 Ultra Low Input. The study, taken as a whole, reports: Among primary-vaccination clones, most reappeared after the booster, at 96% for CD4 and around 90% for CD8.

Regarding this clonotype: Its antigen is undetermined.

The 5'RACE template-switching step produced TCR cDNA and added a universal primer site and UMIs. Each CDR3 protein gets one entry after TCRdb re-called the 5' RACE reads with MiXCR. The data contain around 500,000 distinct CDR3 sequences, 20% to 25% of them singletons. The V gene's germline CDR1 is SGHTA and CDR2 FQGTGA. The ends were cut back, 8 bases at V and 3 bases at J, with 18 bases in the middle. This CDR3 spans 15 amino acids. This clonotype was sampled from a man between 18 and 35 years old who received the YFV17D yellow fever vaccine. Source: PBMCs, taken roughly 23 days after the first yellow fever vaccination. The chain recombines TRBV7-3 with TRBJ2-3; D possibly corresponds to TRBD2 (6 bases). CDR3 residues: CASGFGAGRTDTQYF. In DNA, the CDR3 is TGTGCCAGCGGTTTCGGGGCGGGGCGAACAGATACGCAGTATTTT.